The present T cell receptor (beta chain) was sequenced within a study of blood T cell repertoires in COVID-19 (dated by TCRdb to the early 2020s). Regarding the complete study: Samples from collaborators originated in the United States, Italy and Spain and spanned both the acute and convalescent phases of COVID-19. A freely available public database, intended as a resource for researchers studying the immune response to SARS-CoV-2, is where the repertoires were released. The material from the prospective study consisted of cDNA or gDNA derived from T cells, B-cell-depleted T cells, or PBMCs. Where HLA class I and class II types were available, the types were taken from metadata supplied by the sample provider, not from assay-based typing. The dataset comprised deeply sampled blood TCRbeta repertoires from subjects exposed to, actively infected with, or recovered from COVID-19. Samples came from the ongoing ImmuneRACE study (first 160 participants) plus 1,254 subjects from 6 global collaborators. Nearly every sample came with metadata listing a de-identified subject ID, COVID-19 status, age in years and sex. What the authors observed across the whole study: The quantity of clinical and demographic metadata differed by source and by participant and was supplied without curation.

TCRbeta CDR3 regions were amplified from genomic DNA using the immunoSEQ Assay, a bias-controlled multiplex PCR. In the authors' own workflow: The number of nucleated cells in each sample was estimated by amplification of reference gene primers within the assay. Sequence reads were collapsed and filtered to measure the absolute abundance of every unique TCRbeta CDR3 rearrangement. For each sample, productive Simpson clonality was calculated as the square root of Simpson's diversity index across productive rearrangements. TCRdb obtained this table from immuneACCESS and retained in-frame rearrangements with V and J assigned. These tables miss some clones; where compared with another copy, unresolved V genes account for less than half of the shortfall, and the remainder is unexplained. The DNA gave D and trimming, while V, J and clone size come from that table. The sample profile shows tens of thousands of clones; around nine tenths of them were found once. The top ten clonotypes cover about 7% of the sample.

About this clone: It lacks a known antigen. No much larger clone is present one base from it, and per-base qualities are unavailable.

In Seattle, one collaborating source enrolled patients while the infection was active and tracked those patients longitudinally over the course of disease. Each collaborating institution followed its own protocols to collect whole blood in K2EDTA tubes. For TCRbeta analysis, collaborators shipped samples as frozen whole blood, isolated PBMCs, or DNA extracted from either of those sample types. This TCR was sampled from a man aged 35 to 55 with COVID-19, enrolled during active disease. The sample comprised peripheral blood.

The CDR3 protein: CASQQSVEAFF. The DNA reads as follows: TGTGCCAGCCAACAGAGTGTTGAAGCTTTCTTT. The rearrangement joined TRBV5-8 to TRBJ1-1; the D gene cannot be named for sure. Relative to germline, V is 7 bases shorter and J is 7 bases shorter, with 11 bases between their ends. Including cysteine and phenylalanine, the CDR3 has 11 amino acids. Just CDR3 DNA is preserved here, 33 bases in frame from base 1. Based on the germline V gene, the CDR1 and CDR2 sequences are SGHTS and YDEGEE.